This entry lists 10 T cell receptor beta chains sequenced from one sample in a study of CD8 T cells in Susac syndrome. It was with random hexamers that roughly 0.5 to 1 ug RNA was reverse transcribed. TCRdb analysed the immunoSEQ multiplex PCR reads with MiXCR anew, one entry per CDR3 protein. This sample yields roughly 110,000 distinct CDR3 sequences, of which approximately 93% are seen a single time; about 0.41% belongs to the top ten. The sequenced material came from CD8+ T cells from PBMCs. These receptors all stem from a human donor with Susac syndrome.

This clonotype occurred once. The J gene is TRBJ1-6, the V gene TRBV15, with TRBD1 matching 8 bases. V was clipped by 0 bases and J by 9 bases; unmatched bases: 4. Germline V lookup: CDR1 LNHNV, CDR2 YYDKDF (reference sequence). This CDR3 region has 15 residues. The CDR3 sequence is CATSRDPDRASPLHF. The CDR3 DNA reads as TGTGCCACCAGCAGAGACCCGGACAGGGCTTCACCCCTCCACTTT. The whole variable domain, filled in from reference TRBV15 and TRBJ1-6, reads DAMVIQNPRYQVTQFGKPVTLSCSQTLNHNVMYWYQQKSSQAPKLLFHYYDKDFNNEADTPDNFQSRRPNTSFCFLDIRSPGLGDTAMYLCATSRDPDRASPLHFGNGTRLTVT.

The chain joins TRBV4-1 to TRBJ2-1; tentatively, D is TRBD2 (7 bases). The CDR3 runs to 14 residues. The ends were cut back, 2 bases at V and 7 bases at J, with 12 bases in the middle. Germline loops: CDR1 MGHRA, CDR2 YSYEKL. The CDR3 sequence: CASSQSGGLNEQFF. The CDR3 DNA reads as TGCGCCAGCAGCCAATCGGGGGGCTTGAATGAGCAGTTCTTC.

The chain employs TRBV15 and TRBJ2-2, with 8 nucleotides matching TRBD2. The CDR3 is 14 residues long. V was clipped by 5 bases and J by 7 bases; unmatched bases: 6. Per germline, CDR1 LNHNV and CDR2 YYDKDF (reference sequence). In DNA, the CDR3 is TGTGCCACCAGCGGAGCGGGGGAGTACGGGGAGCTGTTTTTT. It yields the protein CATSGAGEYGELFF.

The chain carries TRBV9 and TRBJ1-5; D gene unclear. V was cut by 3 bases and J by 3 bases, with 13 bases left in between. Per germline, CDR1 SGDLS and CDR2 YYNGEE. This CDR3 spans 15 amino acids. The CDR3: CASSAGEGNNQPQHF. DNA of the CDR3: TGTGCCAGCAGCGCAGGTGAGGGAAACAATCAGCCCCAGCATTTT.

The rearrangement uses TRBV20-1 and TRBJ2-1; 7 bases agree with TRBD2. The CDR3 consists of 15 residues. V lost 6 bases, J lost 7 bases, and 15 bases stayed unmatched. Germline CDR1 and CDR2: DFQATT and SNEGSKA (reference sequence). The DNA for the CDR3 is TGCAGTGCCCGAGGGAGGGGTACTGTAGGAAATGAGCAGTTCTTC. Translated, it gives CSARGRGTVGNEQFF.

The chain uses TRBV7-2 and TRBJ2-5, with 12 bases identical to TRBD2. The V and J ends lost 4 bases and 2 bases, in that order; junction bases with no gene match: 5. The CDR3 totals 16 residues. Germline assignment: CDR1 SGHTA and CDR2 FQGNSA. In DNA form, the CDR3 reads TGTGCCAGCAGCTCCATACTAGCGGGGGGACAAGAGACCCAGTACTTC. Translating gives CASSSILAGGQETQYF. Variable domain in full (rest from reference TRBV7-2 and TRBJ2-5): GAGVSQSPSNKVTEKGKDVELRCDPISGHTALYWYRQSLGQGLEFLIYFQGNSAPDKSGLPSDRFSAERTGGSVSTLTIQRTQQEDSAVYLCASSSILAGGQETQYFGPGTRLLVL.

The CDR3 nucleotides are TGTGCCAGCAGCCAAGTAGGAGGAGGGTCGGACACTGAAGCTTTCTTT. Translated, it gives CASSQVGGGSDTEAFF. The gene calls are TRBV3-1 and TRBJ1-1; no definite D call. The CDR3 length is 16 residues. CDR1 LGHDT and CDR2 YNNKEL come from the germline V gene (reference sequence). Trimming cost V 1 base and J 3 bases, with 15 bases left between them.

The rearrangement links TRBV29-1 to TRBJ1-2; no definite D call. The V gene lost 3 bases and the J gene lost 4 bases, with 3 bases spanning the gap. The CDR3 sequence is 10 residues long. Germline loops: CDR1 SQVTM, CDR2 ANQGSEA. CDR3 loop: CSVDSYGYTF. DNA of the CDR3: TGCAGCGTTGACAGCTATGGCTACACCTTC.

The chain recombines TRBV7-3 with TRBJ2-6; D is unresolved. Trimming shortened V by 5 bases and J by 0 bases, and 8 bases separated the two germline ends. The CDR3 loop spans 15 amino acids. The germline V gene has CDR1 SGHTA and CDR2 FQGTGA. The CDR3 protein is CASSLDHSGANVLTF. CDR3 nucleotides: TGTGCCAGCAGCCTCGACCACTCTGGGGCCAACGTCCTGACTTTC.

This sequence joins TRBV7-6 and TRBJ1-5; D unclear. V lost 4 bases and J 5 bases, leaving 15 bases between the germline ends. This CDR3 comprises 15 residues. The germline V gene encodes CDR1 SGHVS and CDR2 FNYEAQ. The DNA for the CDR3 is TGTGCCAGCAGCTCCGAGGCCGGGAGCGATCAGCCCCAGCATTTT. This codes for CASSSEAGSDQPQHF.